Listed below are T cell receptor beta chains from one sample, sequenced in a study of blood T cell repertoires in COVID-19. The table came from immunoSEQ multiplex PCR; TCRdb's copy has only in-frame clones and leaves some out. Of under 300,000 clones in the sample, 86% are singletons; the top ten hold about 12%. Material: peripheral blood. The receptors were sampled from a woman under 40 with COVID-19, enrolled during active disease. Each CDR3 is given with its conserved first and last residue. D genes are given only for firm matches. Clone size appears in some rows only: once, few, many, or a class for an expanded clone.

j_call d_call clone_size cdr3_length v_call cdr3_nt cdr3_aa
TRBJ2-6 NA NA 17 TRBV19 TGTGCCAGTAGTCCTCTGGGGCCAGGCACTGGGGCCAACGTCCTGACTTTC CASSPLGPGTGANVLTF
TRBJ1-4 NA NA 15 TRBV7-8 TGTGCCAGCAGCTCCCACAGGGATTTCAATGAAAAACTGTTTTTT CASSSHRDFNEKLFF
TRBJ2-7 TRBD1 NA 14 TRBV28 TGTGCCAGCAGTTACAGGGGGCGAGGTAGCGAGCAGTACTTC CASSYRGRGSEQYF
TRBJ2-5 TRBD1 NA 17 TRBV10-1 TGCGCCAGCAGTAGATGGGTGTCTGGACAGGGCCAAGAGACCCAGTACTTC CASSRWVSGQGQETQYF
TRBJ2-1 TRBD2 NA 15 TRBV5-6 TGTGCCAGCAGCTTGGTCAGCGGGGGGGCCTCGTCTCAGTTCTTC CASSLVSGGASSQFF
TRBJ2-1 NA NA 11 TRBV29-1 TGCAGCGTTGGGCAGTACAATGAGCAGTTCTTC CSVGQYNEQFF
TRBJ1-2 NA NA 14 TRBV18 TGTGCCAGCTCACCCTATAGGACTCCTTATGGCTACACCTTC CASSPYRTPYGYTF
TRBJ2-1 NA NA 15 TRBV5-4 TGTGCCAGCAGCTTGGTACACACCTCCTACAATGAGCAGTTCTTC CASSLVHTSYNEQFF
TRBJ2-1 NA NA 15 TRBV12-5 TGTGCTAGTGGTTTGGGTGACTACGATTACAATGAGCAGTTCTTC CASGLGDYDYNEQFF
TRBJ2-3 NA NA 13 TRBV3-1/TRBV3-2 TGTGCCAGCAGCCAAGAACGAGCAGATACGCAGTATTTT CASSQERADTQYF
TRBJ2-1 NA NA 14 TRBV5-4 TGTGCCAGCAGCATCGGGGGGCCTCAGAATGAGCAGTTCTTC CASSIGGPQNEQFF
TRBJ1-2 NA NA 15 TRBV5-7 TGTGCCAGCAGCTTGATCTTGGGACACCCCTATGGCTACACCTTC CASSLILGHPYGYTF
TRBJ1-4 NA few 11 TRBV12-3/TRBV12-4 TGTGCCAGCAGTGCACACGAAAAACTGTTTTTT CASSAHEKLFF
TRBJ2-3 NA NA 13 TRBV19 TGTGCCAGTAGTATAGATGAGGCAGATACGCAGTATTTT CASSIDEADTQYF
TRBJ1-2 TRBD1 NA 19 TRBV23-1 TGCGCCAGCAGTCAATGTAACCCCCAAAGACAGGGTTTTAACTATGGCTACACCTTC CASSQCNPQRQGFNYGYTF
TRBJ2-7 TRBD2 NA 14 TRBV27 TGTGCCAGCGTCCCGGGAGCGGGGGGCACCGAGCAGTACTTC CASVPGAGGTEQYF
TRBJ1-5 NA NA 15 TRBV5-8 TGTGCCAGCAGCTTTCTCCGGGGGAGCAATCAGCCCCAGCATTTT CASSFLRGSNQPQHF
TRBJ1-1 NA NA 15 TRBV18 TGTGCCAGCTCACGACCGGGACACATGAGGACTGAAGCTTTCTTT CASSRPGHMRTEAFF
TRBJ2-3 TRBD2 NA 18 TRBV11-2 TGTGCCAGCAGCTTAGGCGGGGGAGCGGGGGGGCCCACAGATACGCAGTATTTT CASSLGGGAGGPTDTQYF
TRBJ2-5 NA NA 15 TRBV4-2 TGTGCCAGCAGCCAAGATAACCTAGACCAAGAGACCCAGTACTTC CASSQDNLDQETQYF
TRBJ2-2 NA once 14 TRBV5-1 TGCGCCAGCAGCTTGCAGGGGTTCACCGGGGAGCTGTTTTTT CASSLQGFTGELFF
TRBJ1-2 NA NA 14 TRBV5-4 TGTGCCAGCAGCTTGGTCAGGGTTCCCTATGGCTACACCTTC CASSLVRVPYGYTF